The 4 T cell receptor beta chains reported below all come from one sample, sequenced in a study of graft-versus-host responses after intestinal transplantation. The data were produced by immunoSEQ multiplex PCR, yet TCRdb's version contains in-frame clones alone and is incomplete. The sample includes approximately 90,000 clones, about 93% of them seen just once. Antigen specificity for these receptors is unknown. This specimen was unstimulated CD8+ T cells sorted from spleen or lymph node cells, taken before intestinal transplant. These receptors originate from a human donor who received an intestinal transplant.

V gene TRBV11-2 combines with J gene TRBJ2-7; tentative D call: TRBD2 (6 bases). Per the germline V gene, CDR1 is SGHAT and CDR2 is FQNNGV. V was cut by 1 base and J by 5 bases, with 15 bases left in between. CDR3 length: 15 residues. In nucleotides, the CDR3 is TGTGCCAGCAGCTTAGGGGGGGATGCAGGCAACGAGCAGTACTTC. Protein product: CASSLGGDAGNEQYF.

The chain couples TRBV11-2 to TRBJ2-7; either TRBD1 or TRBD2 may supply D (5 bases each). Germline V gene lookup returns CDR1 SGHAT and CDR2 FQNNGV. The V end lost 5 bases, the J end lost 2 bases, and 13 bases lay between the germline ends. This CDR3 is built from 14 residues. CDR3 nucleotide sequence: TGTGCCAGCAGCCCCGAGGGGCACCCCTACGAGCAGTACTTC. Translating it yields CASSPEGHPYEQYF.

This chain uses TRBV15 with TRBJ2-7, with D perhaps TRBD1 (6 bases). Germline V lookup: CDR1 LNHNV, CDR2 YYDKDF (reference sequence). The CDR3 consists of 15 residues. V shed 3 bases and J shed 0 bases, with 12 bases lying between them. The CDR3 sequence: CATSRGYRDSYEQYF. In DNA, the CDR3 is TGTGCCACCAGCAGGGGTTACAGGGACTCCTACGAGCAGTACTTC.

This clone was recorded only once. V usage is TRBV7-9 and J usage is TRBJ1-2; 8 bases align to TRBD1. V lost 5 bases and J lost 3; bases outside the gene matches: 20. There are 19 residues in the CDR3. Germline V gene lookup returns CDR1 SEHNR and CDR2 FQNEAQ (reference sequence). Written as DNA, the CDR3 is TGTGCCAGCAGCGTCCCCTGGGACAGGTGGAGGCCCCCTGACTATGGCTACACCTTC. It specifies CASSVPWDRWRPPDYGYTF.